This is a list of T cell receptor beta chains from one sample in a study of blood T cell repertoires in COVID-19. Sequenced by immunoSEQ multiplex PCR; TCRdb stores in-frame clones only, minus some. Counted here are roughly 100,000 clones, roughly four fifths occurring once; the ten biggest clones make up 3.3%. Sequenced material: peripheral blood. The receptor source for this set is a woman older than 75 with active or convalescent COVID-19. Both conserved end residues are part of each CDR3. Fields, in order: clone size, J gene, V gene, D gene, CDR3 protein, CDR3 DNA. A D gene is named only where the DNA matches it firmly. A row's size may be missing; if present it is once, few, many or a size class.

NA | TRBJ1-3 | TRBV6-5 | NA | CASRFPAGDGNTIYF | TGTGCCAGCCGCTTCCCGGCAGGGGATGGAAACACCATATATTTT
NA | TRBJ2-1 | TRBV10-3 | TRBD1 | CAISVTGIDEQFF | TGTGCCATCAGTGTGACAGGGATCGATGAGCAGTTCTTC
NA | TRBJ1-2 | TRBV5-4 | NA | CASSLSYYGYTF | TGTGCCAGCAGCCTCTCCTACTATGGCTACACCTTC
few | TRBJ1-1 | TRBV7-3 | TRBD1 | CASSQSSQGAIPGTEAFF | TGTGCCAGCAGCCAGAGCTCCCAGGGGGCGATTCCAGGGACTGAAGCTTTCTTT
NA | TRBJ2-1 | TRBV6-5 | TRBD2 | CASRPGLAEYYEQFF | TGTGCCAGCAGACCGGGACTAGCGGAATACTATGAGCAGTTCTTC
NA | TRBJ1-2 | TRBV18 | NA | CASSPSAGTTDGYTF | TGTGCCAGCTCACCCTCGGCAGGGACAACGGACGGCTACACCTTC
once | TRBJ2-3 | TRBV2 | NA | CASNARGADTQYF | TGTGCCAGCAATGCCAGGGGGGCAGATACGCAGTATTTT
NA | TRBJ1-2 | TRBV5-8 | TRBD1 | CASSPKGTGRSYGYTF | TGTGCCAGCAGCCCGAAAGGGACAGGGCGTTCCTATGGCTACACCTTC
NA | TRBJ2-5 | TRBV27 | NA | CASRWQGSETQYF | TGTGCCAGCAGGTGGCAGGGTTCCGAGACCCAGTACTTC
few | TRBJ2-3 | TRBV19 | NA | CASSSGQWGNTQYF | TGTGCCAGTAGTTCTGGACAGTGGGGAAATACGCAGTATTTT
NA | TRBJ1-1 | TRBV12-5 | NA | CASGLTTSGGTFF | TGTGCTAGTGGTTTGACTACAAGTGGTGGAACTTTCTTT
NA | TRBJ2-5 | TRBV19 | NA | CASSITGVPGVTQYF | TGTGCCAGTAGTATTACAGGGGTGCCGGGGGTGACCCAGTACTTC
NA | TRBJ1-2 | TRBV30 | TRBD1 | CAWIRTGGNYGYTF | TGTGCCTGGATTCGGACAGGGGGCAACTATGGCTACACCTTC